The next 15 T cell receptor beta chains were all read from a single sample in a study of cytomegalovirus exposure and HLA in healthy donors. The PCR was carried out with 60 Vbeta primers and 13 Jbeta primers. Data came from immunoSEQ multiplex PCR; TCRdb stores just in-frame clones and leaves some out. The sample holds about 92,000 clones; about two thirds are singletons and the top ten take approximately 2.9%. Source material: PBMCs. These receptors originate from a man in his fifties in good health and CMV-seronegative.

The chain carries TRBV15 and TRBJ2-5; TRBD2 might be the D (6 bases). The germline CDR1 and CDR2 sequences are LNHNV and YYDKDF (reference sequence). Trimming cost V 5 bases and J 5 bases, with 18 bases left between them. The CDR3 spans 15 residues. DNA of the CDR3: TGTGCCACCAGCCGGCGGAGTAGCGGCGCCGAGACCCAGTACTTC. Its translation: CATSRRSSGAETQYF.

This chain joins TRBV5-1 and TRBJ2-3, with D unresolved. The germline V gene has CDR1 SGHRS and CDR2 YFSETQ. V lost 0 bases and J lost 1, with 6 bases in between. The CDR3 length is 14 residues. The CDR3 reads CASSLVAGTDTQYF. Written as DNA, the CDR3 is TGCGCCAGCAGCTTGGTGGCGGGCACAGATACGCAGTATTTT. The whole variable domain, filled in from reference TRBV5-1 and TRBJ2-3, reads KAGVTQTPRYLIKTRGQQVTLSCSPISGHRSVSWYQQTPGQGLQFLFEYFSETQRNKGNFPGRFSGRQFSNSRSEMNVSTLELGDSALYLCASSLVAGTDTQYFGPGTRLTVL.

V is TRBV6-5 and J is TRBJ1-5, with 7 nucleotides matching TRBD1. CDR1 and CDR2 (germline): MNHEY, SVGAGI. Trimming took 6 bases from V and 2 from J; bases not matched to a gene: 4. The CDR3 spans 14 residues. CDR3 protein: CASRTGIGNQPQHF. The CDR3 DNA is TGTGCCAGCAGGACAGGGATCGGCAATCAGCCCCAGCATTTT.

In DNA, the CDR3 is TGTGCCAGCATTCTACAGGGTTTGGGAACTGAAGCTTTCTTT. Its protein product is CASILQGLGTEAFF. J is TRBJ1-1 and V is TRBV6-5; perhaps TRBD1 as D (6 bases). V lost 7 bases and J lost 5, with 17 bases in between. Looked up from germline, CDR1 is MNHEY and CDR2 is SVGAGI. This CDR3 spans 14 amino acids.

This clone occurred a few times. The genes are TRBV6-1 and TRBJ2-7; 9 bases match TRBD1. Germline V gene lookup returns CDR1 MNHNS and CDR2 SASEGT. With V trimmed by 2 bases and J by 5 bases, 16 bases remained unmatched. The CDR3 covers 18 residues. The CDR3 is CASSERGSWGQGIDEQYF. The CDR3 DNA reads TGTGCCAGCAGTGAAAGGGGATCGTGGGGACAGGGAATTGACGAGCAGTACTTC.

This clone was counted a single time. The rearrangement links TRBV13 to TRBJ1-1; unclear D gene. The V gene lost 6 bases and the J gene lost 0 bases, with 11 bases spanning the gap. Germline CDR1 PRHDT, CDR2 FYEKMQ (reference sequence). This CDR3 comprises 14 residues. The CDR3 loop reads CASRGPMVNTEAFF. As DNA, the CDR3 is TGTGCCAGCAGGGGCCCGATGGTGAACACTGAAGCTTTCTTT.

This chain connects TRBV6-5 to TRBJ2-1; 10 positions agree with TRBD2. CDR3 length equals 14 residues. The trim removed 6 bases at V and 9 bases at J, leaving 8 bases unmatched. Germline V gene sequence: CDR1 MNHEY, CDR2 SVGAGI. The CDR3: CASREGLAFSEQFF. DNA of the CDR3: TGTGCCAGCAGGGAGGGACTAGCGTTCAGTGAGCAGTTCTTC.

The CDR3 loop is CASSIGTGSSGANVLTF. The CDR3, as DNA: TGTGCCAGTAGTATAGGGACAGGATCCTCTGGGGCCAACGTCCTGACTTTC. V is TRBV19 and J is TRBJ2-6; 7 nucleotides match TRBD1. Germline trimming cut 1 base from V and 0 bases from J; bases unmatched to any gene: 3. From germline, CDR1 is LNHDA and CDR2 SQIVND (reference sequence). This CDR3 has 17 residues.

The genes are TRBV19 and TRBJ2-3; D is unclear. The germline V gene has CDR1 LNHDA and CDR2 SQIVND (reference sequence). The V end was cut by 7 bases, the J end by 0 bases, with 8 bases between. The CDR3 loop spans 13 amino acids. The CDR3 region is CASKIQSTDTQYF. DNA for the CDR3: TGTGCCAGTAAAATCCAAAGCACAGATACGCAGTATTTT.

The V and J genes are TRBV18 and TRBJ2-7; D gene unclear. Germline V gene sequence: CDR1 KGHSH, CDR2 LQKENI. CDR3 length: 14 residues. Trimming left V 3 bases short and J 5 bases short, with 14 bases between. This chain's CDR3 is CASSPTGYSNEQYF. The CDR3 DNA sequence: TGTGCCAGCTCACCGACGGGTTACTCGAACGAGCAGTACTTC.

The chain uses TRBV2 and TRBJ1-5; D uncertain. This CDR3 region has 14 residues. The germline gives CDR1 SNHLY, CDR2 FYNNEI. V lost 5 bases, J lost 3 bases, and 11 bases lay in between. CDR3 bases: TGTGCCAGCAGTAAACTACCGAACAATCAGCCCCAGCATTTT. The encoded protein is CASSKLPNNQPQHF.

The chain carries TRBV7-2 and TRBJ2-2; 7 nucleotides line up with TRBD1. Germline loops: CDR1 SGHTA, CDR2 FQGNSA. V lost 5 bases and J lost 8; bases outside the gene matches: 14. The CDR3 has 16 amino acids. As DNA, the CDR3 is TGTGCCAGCAGCCCCAGGGGGACGCCTCCTGGTGGGGAGCTGTTTTTT. It yields the protein CASSPRGTPPGGELFF.

The sample holds one count of this clone. V is TRBV7-2 and J is TRBJ1-2; D call uncertain. This CDR3 comprises 13 residues. From germline, CDR1 is SGHTA and CDR2 FQGNSA. V was trimmed by 5 bases and J by 6 bases, leaving 13 bases between them. CDR3 bases: TGTGCCAGCAGCGCCGGGAGGTTCCATGGCTACACCTTC. It specifies CASSAGRFHGYTF.

The chain joins TRBV5-1 to TRBJ1-1, with TRBD1 as a possible D gene (5 bases). V was pared by 0 bases and J by 0 bases, with 18 bases between. The CDR3 sequence is 18 residues long. Germline CDR1 and CDR2: SGHRS and YFSETQ. CDR3 in amino acids: CASSLARWGEDMNTEAFF. The CDR3 DNA sequence: TGCGCCAGCAGCTTGGCCAGGTGGGGGGAAGACATGAACACTGAAGCTTTCTTT.

This clone has more than one count but fewer than ten. This chain uses TRBV5-1 with TRBJ1-3; D call uncertain. CDR3 length: 16 residues. Germline loops: CDR1 SGHRS, CDR2 YFSETQ. With 5 bases removed from V and 0 bases from J, the gap between germline ends came to 15 bases. This CDR3 is CASSREGSDSGNTIYF. The DNA for the CDR3 is TGCGCCAGCAGTCGGGAGGGTTCTGACTCTGGAAACACCATATATTTT.